Listed below are T cell receptor beta chains from one sample, sequenced in a study of blood T cells in healthy people across ages. TCRdb re-derived calls from the 5' RACE reads in MiXCR, one entry per CDR3 protein. The data show roughly 1.6 million distinct CDR3 sequences, 30% to 35% seen once. The sequenced sample was blood. Every receptor here comes from a woman younger than 45 in good health. Each CDR3 is given with its conserved first and last residue. D genes are given only for firm matches. Where a row states a size, it is once, few, many or the class of an expanded clone; other rows omit it.

v_call	d_call	j_call	clone_size	cdr3_aa	cdr3_nt
TRBV29-1	TRBD1	TRBJ1-2	many	CSVDLDRAGGYTF	TGCAGCGTCGACCTGGACAGGGCGGGCGGCTACACCTTC
TRBV20-1	TRBD2	TRBJ2-1	few	CSALATSARSYNEQFF	TGCAGTGCTCTAGCTACTAGCGCCCGCTCCTACAATGAGCAGTTCTTC
TRBV5-8	NA	TRBJ1-4	NA	CASSLASGQTEKLFF	TGTGCCAGCAGCTTGGCCTCCGGACAGACAGAAAAACTGTTTTTT
TRBV28	NA	TRBJ2-6	few	CASNSASSGANVLTF	TGTGCCAGTAATAGCGCCAGCTCGGGGGCCAACGTCCTGACTTTC
TRBV20-1	NA	TRBJ2-4	few	CSARGGTKNIQYF	TGCAGTGCTAGAGGCGGGACCAAAAACATTCAGTACTTC
TRBV7-2	NA	TRBJ1-1	NA	CASSLGVSGRTKAFF	TGTGCCAGCAGCTTAGGGGTGTCGGGTCGGACTAAAGCTTTCTTT
TRBV6-2/TRBV6-3	TRBD2	TRBJ2-3	few	CASSPGLAGGPRRGTQYF	TGTGCCAGCAGCCCGGGACTAGCGGGGGGACCCCGAAGGGGTACGCAGTATTTT
TRBV20-1	NA	TRBJ2-1	few	CSAVSRTFEQFF	TGCAGTGCTGTCTCGCGGACTTTTGAGCAGTTCTTC
TRBV5-1	NA	TRBJ2-7	few	CASSLDPQLNYEQYF	TGCGCCAGCAGCTTGGATCCACAACTAAACTACGAGCAGTACTTC
TRBV12-3/TRBV12-4	NA	TRBJ1-5	NA	CASSITSGPGPQHF	TGTGCCAGCAGCATAACGTCCGGGCCCGGGCCCCAGCATTTT
TRBV28	TRBD1	TRBJ2-7	NA	CASRRQGASYEQYF	TGTGCCAGCAGGCGACAGGGCGCGTCCTACGAGCAGTACTTC
TRBV14	NA	TRBJ1-2	few	CASSQASLAYGYTF	TGTGCCAGCAGCCAAGCCAGCCTGGCCTATGGCTACACCTTC
TRBV28	TRBD2	TRBJ2-5	NA	CASSLRKREVQETQYF	TGTGCCAGCAGTCTCAGGAAGCGGGAGGTTCAGGAGACCCAGTACTTC
TRBV5-1	NA	TRBJ2-7	NA	CASRPPRPPYEQYF	TGCGCCAGCAGACCCCCTCGTCCACCTTACGAGCAGTACTTC
TRBV20-1	NA	TRBJ2-7	NA	CSARDERGLGGYEQYF	TGCAGTGCTAGAGATGAGAGGGGCCTGGGTGGATACGAGCAGTACTTC
TRBV28	TRBD2	TRBJ2-1	NA	CASSFSRTSGSQQFF	TGTGCCAGCAGTTTTTCTCGGACTAGCGGGAGTCAGCAGTTCTTC
TRBV5-1	NA	TRBJ2-3	NA	CAGTPTPTTDTQYF	TGCGCCGGCACGCCCACCCCAACGACAGATACGCAGTATTTT
TRBV6-1	TRBD1	TRBJ1-5	once	CASEKGQPNQPQHF	TGTGCCAGCGAAAAGGGACAGCCCAATCAGCCCCAGCATTTT
TRBV6-1	NA	TRBJ1-1	NA	CASRRGTKTGTNPEAFF	TGTGCCAGCAGACGGGGGACAAAAACCGGGACAAACCCTGAAGCTTTCTTT
TRBV14	NA	TRBJ1-1	NA	CASSLELGRDTEAFF	TGTGCCAGCAGCCTCGAACTGGGGAGGGACACTGAAGCTTTCTTT
TRBV24-1	NA	TRBJ2-1	NA	CATSDSGTPTMQQFF	TGTGCCACCAGTGATTCCGGGACTCCTACAATGCAGCAGTTCTTC
TRBV29-1	NA	TRBJ2-1	many	CSGSVRGYNEQFF	TGCAGCGGCTCGGTGAGGGGGTACAATGAGCAGTTCTTC
TRBV20-1	TRBD1	TRBJ2-7	many	CSAAGTGGYEQYF	TGCAGTGCTGCCGGGACAGGCGGCTACGAGCAGTACTTC
TRBV27	NA	TRBJ2-3	NA	CASSLFGGATPSTDTQYF	TGTGCCAGCAGTTTATTCGGCGGGGCTACCCCCAGCACAGATACGCAGTATTTT
TRBV7-2	TRBD1	TRBJ1-1	NA	CASSPGTGRTEAFF	TGTGCCAGCAGCCCCGGGACAGGGAGGACTGAAGCTTTCTTT
TRBV7-6	NA	TRBJ2-5	few	CASSSSGRKVGETQYF	TGTGCCAGCAGCTCATCGGGACGGAAAGTAGGAGAGACCCAGTACTTC
TRBV21-1	NA	TRBJ2-5	NA	CASSKEDSGRGRKTQYF	TGTGCCAGCAGCAAAGAAGATAGCGGGAGGGGTAGAAAGACCCAGTACTTC
TRBV28	NA	TRBJ2-1	NA	CASGTTNSYNEQFF	TGTGCCAGCGGGACGACCAACTCCTACAATGAGCAGTTCTTC
TRBV4-1	TRBD1	TRBJ2-2	NA	CASSPQQGGTGELFF	TGCGCCAGCAGCCCGCAACAGGGGGGAACCGGGGAGCTGTTTTTT
TRBV6-1	NA	TRBJ2-1	NA	CASRPGRGYNEQFF	TGTGCCAGCAGGCCGGGACGGGGCTACAATGAGCAGTTCTTC
TRBV24-1	TRBD1	TRBJ2-3	few	CATSELGQGPTDTQYF	TGTGCCACCAGTGAACTCGGACAGGGGCCCACAGATACGCAGTATTTT
TRBV5-6	NA	TRBJ2-5	once	CAGSAGGGETQYF	TGTGCCGGCAGCGCTGGGGGGGGCGAGACCCAGTACTTC
TRBV7-2	NA	TRBJ2-5	NA	CASSLGLLEAQYF	TGTGCCAGCAGCTTAGGACTACTCGAGGCCCAGTACTTC
TRBV5-1	TRBD1	TRBJ1-2	NA	CASSLVTGAGYTF	TGCGCCAGCAGCTTGGTGACAGGGGCTGGCTACACCTTC
TRBV9	TRBD1	TRBJ2-3	NA	CASSDDRGQDTQYF	TGTGCCAGCAGCGATGACAGGGGACAGGATACGCAGTATTTT